This T cell receptor beta chain was found in a study of T-cell reconstitution after alpha-beta-depleted transplantation in children (dated by TCRdb to the mid-2010s). Describing the broader study: T-cell immune reconstitution after TCRalphabeta/CD19-depleted allogeneic hematopoietic cell transplantation in children was quantitatively tracked in the study by means of TCR repertoire profiling. What the research found in general, with its limitations: Over subsequent months, a decline in hyperexpanded clone frequencies was noted, and after one year, T-cell counts and TCRbeta diversity were mostly ascribed to newly produced T cells. Apparently early alphabetaT-cell count recovery about two months after transplant reportedly relied on only several hundred rapidly expanded clones derived from non-depleted graft cells. The high TCRbeta diversity at day 60 in some patients was ascribed to recipient T cells and intrathymic progenitors that had survived conditioning.

The germline V gene gives CDR1 as SGHRS and CDR2 as YFSETQ. Its CDR3 holds 15 amino acids, cysteine through phenylalanine. The CDR3 DNA has 45 bases and is translated from base 1. Compared with germline, V lacks 3 bases and J lacks 6 bases; bases without a gene match: 7. In light of the paper, this sample's treatment or condition label describes: allogeneic hematopoietic cell transplantation with graft depleted of TCRalphabeta T cells and CD19 B cells. TCRalphabeta/CD19-depleted allogeneic hematopoietic cell grafts were given to the transplant recipients, all of whom were children. Library preparation was by PCR. This sample was sequenced with an Illumina HiSeq 2500. TCR libraries were prepared with molecular barcoding, using unique molecular identifiers to normalize TCRbeta repertoire quantification. TCRdb reprocessing: public reads trimmed at Q25 with fastp, clones called with MiXCR, in-frame beta chains kept. Every distinct CDR3 protein forms one entry, paired with its most common genes and DNA. The sample table records 500,000 to 600,000 distinct CDR3 sequences; 25% to 30% of these occur just once. The ten largest make up under 45% of the sample.

As regards this clonotype: What antigen it recognizes has not been identified. Base qualities are not provided; no much larger clone lies one nucleotide away.

The chain uses TRBV5-1 and TRBJ2-7, and TRBD2 matches 12 of the central bases. The material was PBMCs, obtained before TCRalphabeta/CD19-depleted stem cell transplant. The source is a boy in the first two years of life with Wiskott-Aldrich syndrome, due to receive a stem cell transplant. For the CDR3, the sequence is CASSSASGRALEQYF. The sequenced DNA is TGCGCCAGCAGCTCCGCTAGCGGGAGGGCCCTCGAGCAGTACTTC.